This TCR beta chain appears in the sequencing data of a study of OX40 agonist ivuxolimab in advanced cancers. The CDR3 runs 15 residues. CDR1 WSHSY and CDR2 SAAADI come from the germline V gene. V shed 4 bases and J 6 bases; nucleotides not matched to a gene: 10. In this sample, this clone is medium-sized. Some clones are missing from TCRdb's copy, which holds only in-frame ones; the method was immunoSEQ multiplex PCR. The sample yields fewer than 85,000 clones, 78% seen once. Blood draws occurred at baseline, cycle 4 day 1, and cycle 7 day 1. The chain employs TRBV10-2 and TRBJ2-7; 9 nucleotides match TRBD2. This sequence was found in an adult with an advanced solid tumor such as melanoma, head and neck, liver or kidney cancer. The specimen was CD4+ or CD8+ T cells sorted from blood, collected in a trial of the OX40 agonist ivuxolimab. The CDR3: CASSADSGGGGEQYF. CDR3 in DNA: TGCGCCAGCAGTGCCGATAGCGGGGGAGGAGGCGAGCAGTACTTC.